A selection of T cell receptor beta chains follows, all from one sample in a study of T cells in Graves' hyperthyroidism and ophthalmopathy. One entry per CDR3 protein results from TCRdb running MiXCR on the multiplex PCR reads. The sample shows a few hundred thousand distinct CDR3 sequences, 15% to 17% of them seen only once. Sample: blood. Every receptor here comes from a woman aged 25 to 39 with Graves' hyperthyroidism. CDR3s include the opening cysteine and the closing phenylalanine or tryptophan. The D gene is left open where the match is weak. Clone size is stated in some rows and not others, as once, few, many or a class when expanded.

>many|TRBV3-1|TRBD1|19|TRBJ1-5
TGTGCCAGCAGCCAAGATTCGACAGGGGGCGCAGATAGCAATCAGCCCCAGCATTTT
CASSQDSTGGADSNQPQHF
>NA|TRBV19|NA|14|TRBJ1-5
TGTGCCAGTAACGTCCTTTATAGCAATCAGCCCCAGCATTTT
CASNVLYSNQPQHF
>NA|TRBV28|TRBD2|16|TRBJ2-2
TGTGCCAGCAGTTCGGGACTAGCGGCAGGGGGGGGGGAGCTGTTTTTT
CASSSGLAAGGGELFF
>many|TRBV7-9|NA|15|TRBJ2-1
TGTGCCAGCAGCTCCCAAGGGACAACCAACAATGAGCAGTTCTTC
CASSSQGTTNNEQFF
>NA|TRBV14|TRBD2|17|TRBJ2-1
TGTGCCAGCAGCCAAGATAGGAGCGGGAGGTCCTACAATGAGCAGTTCTTC
CASSQDRSGRSYNEQFF
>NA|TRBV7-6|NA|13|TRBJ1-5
TGTGCCAGCAGCTCTGACCTGGGTCAGCCCCAGCATTTT
CASSSDLGQPQHF
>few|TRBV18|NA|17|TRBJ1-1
TGTGCCAGCTCACCGACGAGTATCACGGGGGCTCAAGCTGAAGCTTTCTTT
CASSPTSITGAQAEAFF
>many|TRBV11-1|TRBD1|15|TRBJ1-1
TGTGCCAGCAGCTTAACAGGGGCCTTGAACACTGAAGCTTTCTTT
CASSLTGALNTEAFF
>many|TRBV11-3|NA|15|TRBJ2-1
TGTGCCAGCAGCTTAAGGGCGGACCCCTACAATGAGCAGTTCTTC
CASSLRADPYNEQFF
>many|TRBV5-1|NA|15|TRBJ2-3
TGCGCCAGCAGCAGGACTGATTATCCCACAGATACGCAGTATTTT
CASSRTDYPTDTQYF
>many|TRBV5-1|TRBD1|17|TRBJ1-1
TGCGCCAGCAGCTCCGGAGGGACAGTTCCCATGAACACTGAAGCTTTCTTT
CASSSGGTVPMNTEAFF
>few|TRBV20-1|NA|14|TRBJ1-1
TGCAGTGCTAGAACCCCTGGGGGAAACACTGAAGCTTTCTTT
CSARTPGGNTEAFF
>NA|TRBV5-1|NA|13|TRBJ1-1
TGCGCCAGCGGCCAATCGACGAACACTGAAGCTTTCTTT
CASGQSTNTEAFF
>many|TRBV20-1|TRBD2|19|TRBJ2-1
TGCAGTGCTAGAGATTCGTCCGGACTAGCGGGATTCTCCTACAATGAGCAGTTCTTC
CSARDSSGLAGFSYNEQFF
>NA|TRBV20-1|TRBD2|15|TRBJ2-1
TGCAGTGCTAGAGATGCTCTAGCGGGACCAAATGAGCAGTTCTTC
CSARDALAGPNEQFF